This T cell receptor beta chain was observed in a study of OX40 agonist ivuxolimab in advanced cancers. About the investigation overall: Ivuxolimab was an agonistic, fully human IgG2 monoclonal antibody directed against OX40 (CD134), a costimulatory receptor. Intravenous ivuxolimab was administered to patients every 2 weeks at six dose levels: 0.01, 0.1, 0.3, 1.5, 3 and 10 mg/kg. The purpose of peripheral TCRbeta sequencing was to test whether ivuxolimab changed TCR sequence diversity and led to clonal T-cell expansion. In the dose-escalation cohort, around four fifths of patients were male, and the mean age was approximately 55 years, with a range of roughly 23 to 85. The paper describes the monotherapy dose-escalation part (N ≈ 52 patients) of the phase I trial of ivuxolimab. Of the 50 to 55 patients in dose escalation, some 20 had hepatocellular carcinoma, some 15 had melanoma, 9 had renal cell carcinoma and 9 had head and neck cancer. Partial responses occurred in three dose-escalation patients: two with cutaneous melanoma and one with hepatocellular carcinoma. Patients were allowed to have had prior anti-PD-1, anti-PD-L1 or anti-CTLA-4 therapy, and roughly 40% of the dose-escalation patients had been treated with checkpoint inhibitors.

Patients with autoimmune disease history or receiving systemic immunosuppression were excluded from the trial. Peripheral blood for TCR sequencing was collected from all dose cohorts at baseline, on cycle 4 day 1, and on cycle 7 day 1. Samples were obtained from an open-label, multicenter, first-in-human phase I dose-escalation trial of ivuxolimab. The trial enrolled adults with locally advanced or metastatic head and neck squamous cell, hepatocellular, melanoma or renal cell carcinoma. Before TCR sequencing, CD4+ T cells and CD8+ T cells from peripheral blood were sorted into separate populations. What the work shows at the level of the full study, not this receptor alone: In the 0.1-3.0 mg/kg groups, partial responders had among the lowest normalized peripheral clonal expansion, particularly in CD8+ T cells. After ivuxolimab, CD8+ T cells had more expanded clones than CD4+ T cells on average. The antigen specificity of the clonally expanded peripheral T cells was not determined. At doses of 0.1 to 3.0 mg/kg, clonal expansion of both CD4+ and CD8+ blood T cells was observed from baseline to week 6. Low levels of normalized T-cell clonal expansion were also shown by some nonresponding patients.

Concerning this clone itself: Its antigen has not been determined. There are no base qualities to consult, and no much larger clone falls within one base.

For sequencing of the TCRbeta CDR3 region, genomic DNA was extracted from the sorted cells. The immunoSEQ Assay was used to sequence the TCRbeta CDR3 regions. TCRdb stores this immuneACCESS table with in-frame sequences only. Part of the clones is absent; in the studies checked, under half of the shortfall reflects unresolved V genes, and no reason is known for the rest. Within this sample are fewer than 85,000 clones, with 75% to 90% of them counted one time only. 0.75% to 0.85% of the sample belongs to the ten largest clones. This clonotype originated in an adult with an advanced solid tumor such as melanoma, head and neck, liver or kidney cancer. The starting material was CD4+ or CD8+ T cells sorted from blood, obtained in a trial of the OX40 agonist ivuxolimab.

The CDR3 in this case is CASSWGQTLNTEAFF. The DNA sequence is given as TGCGCCAGCAGTTGGGGACAGACCTTGAACACTGAAGCTTTCTTT. The chain is assembled from TRBV5-1 and TRBJ1-1; 7 middle bases align to TRBD1. Its CDR3 holds 15 amino acids, cysteine through phenylalanine. Left in the record is the CDR3 DNA by itself, 45 bases read in frame from the first base. From a lookup of the germline V gene, CDR1 and CDR2 are SGHRS and YFSETQ. At the junction V is shortened by 5 bases and J by 0 bases; bases outside the gene matches: 7. The reference TRBV5-1 and TRBJ1-1 proteins fill in what lies around the CDR3, so the full variable domain reads KAGVTQTPRYLIKTRGQQVTLSCSPISGHRSVSWYQQTPGQGLQFLFEYFSETQRNKGNFPGRFSGRQFSNSRSEMNVSTLELGDSALYLCASSWGQTLNTEAFFGQGTRLTVV.